Here is one T cell receptor beta chain with its context. TCRdb's table, derived via immunoSEQ multiplex PCR, lists solely in-frame clones and lacks some. The table includes 56,000 or so clones, around 98% detected once. The CDR3 has 12 amino acids. Per germline, CDR1 SEHNR and CDR2 FQNEAQ (reference sequence). This sample stems from a study of siplizumab effects on memory and regulatory T cells. The sample consisted of naive CD8+ T cells sorted from blood. The sequence derives from a human donor in good health. V and J are TRBV7-9 and TRBJ2-2; no definite D call. This CDR3 is CATGQSSGELFF. The CDR3, as DNA: TGTGCGACCGGGCAGAGCTCCGGGGAGCTGTTTTTT.